The 22 T cell receptor beta chains below come from one sample, sequenced in a study of T cell repertoires in cytomegalovirus infection. MiXCR, applied by TCRdb to the reads, yields one record per CDR3 protein. This repertoire shows roughly 640,000 distinct CDR3 sequences, 20% to 25% found once; its top ten account for approximately 8.2%. Input material: CD8+ T cells from PBMCs. The receptors stem from a human donor in good health (CMV status not recorded). Some clones in this sample may be carry-over from other donors' samples.

The sample holds many counts of this clonotype. The V call is TRBV29-1, the J call TRBJ2-1, with 7 bases identical to TRBD1. CDR3 length: 17 residues. J lost 0 bases, V lost 3 bases, and 11 bases had no gene match. Germline CDR1 is SQVTM and CDR2 is ANQGSEA. The CDR3 coding sequence is TGCAGCGTTGAGGGGACAGCCTTTTTCAGCTCCTACAATGAGCAGTTCTTC. This gives the protein CSVEGTAFFSSYNEQFF.

Turning to this clonotype: This may be a read error: a much more frequent sequence differs by one nucleotide. V gene TRBV7-9 combines with J gene TRBJ2-2, with no clear D. This CDR3 comprises 11 residues. The germline gives CDR1 SEHNR, CDR2 FQNEAQ (reference sequence). V gave up 3 bases and J gave up 7 bases, with 3 bases separating them. CDR3 loop: CASSFNGELFF. The CDR3 DNA follows: TGTGCCAGCAGCTTTAACGGGGAGCTGTTTTTT.

Details on this clonotype: It may be a read error: a sequence one base away is much more abundant. The rearrangement uses TRBV7-3 and TRBJ2-5, with D possibly matching TRBD1 (5 bases). Looked up from germline, CDR1 is SGHTA and CDR2 is FQGTGA. The CDR3 has 14 residues. This CDR3 reads CTSSATGNQETQYF. The CDR3, as DNA: TGTACCAGCAGCGCAACAGGAAACCAAGAGACCCAGTACTTC.

In regard to this clonotype: This may stem from a read error, because a much larger clone lies one nucleotide away. This chain uses TRBV28 with TRBJ2-1; TRBD1 agrees at 9 bases. In germline, CDR1 is MDHEN, CDR2 SYDVKM. This CDR3 spans 13 amino acids. V gave up 10 bases and J gave up 4 bases; unmatched junction bases: 5. The CDR3 DNA is TGTGCCAACAGGGACAGGGATTACAATGAGCAGTTCTTC. Its protein is CANRDRDYNEQFF.

Notes on this clonotype: A read error may account for a junction end that differs from germline. The chain links TRBV7-3 to TRBJ1-1; D uncertain. The CDR3 spans 12 residues. Germline CDR1 reads SGHTA; CDR2 reads FQGTGA. CDR3 sequence reads: CASSLGSTDAFF. The DNA of the CDR3 is TGTGCCAGCAGCTTGGGATCCACTGACGCTTTCTTT.

This clonotype is a singleton in its sample. This CDR3 is CASREEGGINYEQYF. CDR3 DNA: TGCGCCAGCAGGGAAGAGGGGGGGATAAACTACGAGCAGTACTTC. The gene calls are TRBV5-1 and TRBJ2-7; D possibly corresponds to TRBD2 (7 bases). Per germline, CDR1 SGHRS and CDR2 YFSETQ. The CDR3 is 15 amino acids. Between the trimmed V and J ends, which lost 5 bases and 3 bases, there was a span of 18 bases.

In its sample, this clonotype was seen many times. The chain uses TRBV7-2 and TRBJ2-7; possible D gene TRBD1, 5 bases. V lost 1 base and J 2 bases, leaving 12 bases between the germline ends. CDR3 length equals 15 residues. Germline loops: CDR1 SGHTA, CDR2 FQGNSA. CDR3: CASSLESLGAYEQYF. DNA of the CDR3: TGTGCCAGCAGCTTAGAGTCCCTAGGGGCCTACGAGCAGTACTTC.

With respect to this clonotype: The junction departs from the called germline gene at one end, perhaps through a read error. The chain joins TRBV15 to TRBJ1-5; 7 nucleotides align to TRBD1. Germline CDR1 LNHNV, CDR2 YYDKDF (reference sequence). The CDR3 sequence is 17 residues long. The CDR3 sequence is CATSRREGAAGNQPRHF. In DNA, the CDR3 is TGTGCCACCAGCAGACGAGAGGGGGCTGCGGGCAATCAGCCCCGGCATTTT. Full variable domain (rest looked up from reference TRBV15 and TRBJ1-5): DAMVIQNPRYQVTQFGKPVTLSCSQTLNHNVMYWYQQKSSQAPKLLFHYYDKDFNNEADTPDNFQSRRPNTSFCFLDIRSPGLGDTAMYLCATSRREGAAGNQPRHFGDGTRLSIL.

This clonotype was picked up many times. The V call is TRBV12-3 or TRBV12-4, the J call TRBJ1-2; D uncertain. This CDR3 comprises 14 residues. V lost 1 base, J lost 2 bases, and 8 bases lay in between. CDR3 region: CASSLGPANYGYTF. Written as DNA, the CDR3 is TGTGCCAGCAGTTTAGGGCCAGCAAACTATGGCTACACCTTC.

The J gene is TRBJ2-1, the V gene TRBV28; possible D gene TRBD1, 5 bases. V gave up 5 bases and J gave up 4 bases, with 18 bases separating them. Germline V gene sequence: CDR1 MDHEN, CDR2 SYDVKM. The CDR3 consists of 16 residues. The DNA of the CDR3 is TGTGCCAGCAGTCCCGTTGACAGCGCACCATACAATGAGCAGTTCTTC. It encodes CASSPVDSAPYNEQFF.

A few counts support this clonotype. V gene TRBV11-2 combines with J gene TRBJ2-7, with D uncertain. The CDR3 consists of 14 residues. CDR1 is SGHAT, CDR2 FQNNGV, per germline. V was clipped by 5 bases and J by 4 bases, with 15 bases between them. CDR3 sequence reads: CASSLPALSYEQYV. The CDR3 coding sequence is TGTGCCAGCAGCCTCCCGGCGTTATCGTACGAGCAGTACGTC.

The chain joins TRBV12-3 or TRBV12-4 to TRBJ2-2; 8 positions agree with TRBD1. The CDR3 has 17 residues. J lost 1 base, V lost 3 bases, and 7 bases had no gene match. The CDR3 reads CASSLEGQELNTGELFF. As DNA, the CDR3 is TGTGCCAGCAGTTTGGAGGGACAGGAACTGAACACCGGGGAGCTGTTTTTT.

The rearrangement joins TRBV7-9 to TRBJ2-1; 7 bases align to TRBD2. After removal of 3 bases from V and 7 bases from J, the junction contained 9 bases not matched to a gene. The CDR3 is made up of 15 amino acids. Per the germline V gene, CDR1 is SEHNR and CDR2 is FQNEAQ (reference sequence). CDR3 loop: CASSFSSGRGNEQFF. CDR3 coding DNA: TGTGCCAGCAGCTTCTCGTCAGGGCGGGGGAATGAGCAGTTCTTC. Full variable domain (rest looked up from reference TRBV7-9 and TRBJ2-1): DTGVSQNPRHKITKRGQNVTFRCDPISEHNRLYWYRQTLGQGPEFLTYFQNEAQLEKSRLLSDRFSAERPKGSFSTLEIQRTEQGDSAMYLCASSFSSGRGNEQFFGPGTRLTVL.

This clonotype has a handful of counts. The rearrangement joins TRBV7-9 to TRBJ2-1; tentative D call: TRBD2 (5 bases). Germline values: CDR1 SEHNR, CDR2 FQNEAQ (reference sequence). The CDR3 is 17 residues long. V lost 3 bases to trimming and J lost 5 bases, with 20 bases between them. CDR3 sequence reads: CASSLPTRVVLDNEQFF. The DNA for the CDR3 is TGTGCCAGCAGCTTGCCGACGAGGGTGGTATTAGACAATGAGCAGTTCTTC.

Remarks on this clonotype: A junction end diverges from the germline sequence, so it may reflect a read error. The chain carries TRBV6-6 and TRBJ1-5, with 8 bases that match TRBD1. Germline CDR1 reads MNHNY; CDR2 reads SVGAGI (reference sequence). The CDR3 has 14 amino acids. CDR3 region: CTSTPGGTNQPQHF. The CDR3 DNA follows: TGTACCAGCACTCCAGGGGGCACCAATCAGCCCCAGCATTTT.

The genes are TRBV6-5 and TRBJ2-2; no clear D. This CDR3 spans 18 amino acids. V was trimmed by 5 bases and J by 0 bases, leaving 19 bases between them. Germline assignment: CDR1 MNHEY and CDR2 SVGAGI. CDR3 in amino acids: CASSGFTDTIANTGELFF. The CDR3 DNA is TGTGCCAGCAGTGGGTTTACTGACACAATCGCGAACACCGGGGAGCTGTTTTTT.

In its sample, this clonotype was seen a few times. This chain joins TRBV20-1 and TRBJ1-1; D gene uncertain. CDR3 size: 12 residues. Trimming left V 0 bases short and J 3 bases short, with 5 bases between. The V gene's germline CDR1 is DFQATT and CDR2 SNEGSKA (reference sequence). The CDR3 sequence: CSARDSYTEAFF. CDR3 bases: TGCAGTGCTAGAGATAGTTACACTGAAGCTTTCTTT.

This clonotype was seen repeatedly, ten times or more. The genes are TRBV25-1 and TRBJ2-1, with D perhaps matching TRBD2 (6 bases). Germline CDR1 and CDR2: MGHDK and SYGVNS. With 5 bases removed from V and 5 bases from J, the gap between germline ends came to 13 bases. The CDR3 spans 14 residues. The CDR3 coding sequence is TGTGCCAGCAGTTTTGCGGGGTATGACAATGAGCAGTTCTTC. Translated: CASSFAGYDNEQFF.

This clonotype showed up many times. V and J are TRBV7-9 and TRBJ2-5; D is unresolved. V gave up 3 bases and J gave up 2 bases, with 4 bases separating them. Germline values: CDR1 SEHNR, CDR2 FQNEAQ (reference sequence). CDR3 length: 12 amino acids. In DNA, the CDR3 is TGTGCCAGCAGCTTCCTTCAAGAGACCCAGTACTTC. It yields the protein CASSFLQETQYF.

The rearrangement uses TRBV29-1 and TRBJ2-2; 8 nucleotides align to TRBD1. V was clipped by 5 bases and J by 3 bases; unmatched bases: 5. The CDR3 runs to 14 residues. Germline V lookup: CDR1 SQVTM, CDR2 ANQGSEA. As DNA, the CDR3 is TGCAGCGTTTCGGGACAGGTCCACACCGGGGAGCTGTTTTTT. This sequence encodes CSVSGQVHTGELFF.

This clonotype was picked up a small number of times. The chain combines TRBV4-1 with TRBJ2-1, with D unclear. V was trimmed by 0 bases and J by 0 bases, leaving 9 bases between them. There are 16 residues in the CDR3. Germline assignment: CDR1 MGHRA and CDR2 YSYEKL. CDR3 nucleotide sequence: TGCGCCAGCAGCCAAGAAAGGGCGAGCTCCTACAATGAGCAGTTCTTC. Residues: CASSQERASSYNEQFF.

This clonotype has a handful of counts. The rearrangement joins TRBV19 to TRBJ1-5; no clear D gene. From germline, CDR1 is LNHDA and CDR2 SQIVND (reference sequence). This CDR3 has 13 amino acids. The V and J ends lost 3 bases and 4 bases respectively, with 7 bases between them. CDR3 protein: CASSMGGNQPQHF. The CDR3, as DNA: TGTGCCAGTAGTATGGGAGGGAATCAGCCCCAGCATTTT.